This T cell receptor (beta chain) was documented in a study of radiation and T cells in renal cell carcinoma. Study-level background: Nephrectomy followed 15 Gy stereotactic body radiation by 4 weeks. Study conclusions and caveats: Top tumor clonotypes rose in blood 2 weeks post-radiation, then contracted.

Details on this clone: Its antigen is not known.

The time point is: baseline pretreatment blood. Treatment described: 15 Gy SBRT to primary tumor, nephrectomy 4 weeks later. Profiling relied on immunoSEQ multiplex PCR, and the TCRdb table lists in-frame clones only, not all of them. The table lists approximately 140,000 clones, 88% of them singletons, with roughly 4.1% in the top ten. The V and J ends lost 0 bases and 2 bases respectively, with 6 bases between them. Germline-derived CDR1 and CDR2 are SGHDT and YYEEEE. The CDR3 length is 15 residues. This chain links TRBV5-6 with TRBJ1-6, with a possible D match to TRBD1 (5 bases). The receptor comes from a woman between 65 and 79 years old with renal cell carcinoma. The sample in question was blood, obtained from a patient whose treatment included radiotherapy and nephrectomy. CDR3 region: CASSLEGPYNSPLHF. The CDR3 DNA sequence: TGTGCCAGCAGCTTGGAGGGGCCCTATAATTCACCCCTCCACTTT. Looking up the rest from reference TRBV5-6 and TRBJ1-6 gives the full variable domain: DAGVTQSPTHLIKTRGQQVTLRCSPKSGHDTVSWYQQALGQGPQFIFQYYEEEERQRGNFPDRFSGHQFPNYSSELNVNALLLGDSALYLCASSLEGPYNSPLHFGNGTRLTVT.